A single sample is the source of the 16 T cell receptor beta chains below, sequenced in a study of OX40 agonist ivuxolimab in advanced cancers. Clones were read by immunoSEQ multiplex PCR, and TCRdb kept only the in-frame ones, dropping some. The sample holds more than 25,000 clones, around 79% seen once. Source: CD4+ or CD8+ T cells sorted from blood, taken in a trial of the OX40 agonist ivuxolimab. The receptors were gathered from an adult with an advanced solid tumor such as melanoma, head and neck, liver or kidney cancer.

The V gene is TRBV7-8, the J gene TRBJ2-3; D not certain. The CDR3 contains 15 residues. CDR1 is SGHVS and CDR2 is FQNEAQ in the germline V gene. The V end lost 4 bases, the J end lost 0 bases, and 11 bases lay between the germline ends. The CDR3 is CASSSQPISTDTQYF. In DNA form, the CDR3 reads TGTGCCAGCAGCTCACAACCCATCAGCACAGATACGCAGTATTTT.

The chain uses TRBV10-3 and TRBJ2-1; 9 bases are a match to TRBD2. The J segment lost 6 bases and the V segment lost 8 bases, leaving 11 bases of the junction unmatched. CDR1 and CDR2 from the germline V gene are ENHRY and SYGVKD. The CDR3 is 15 amino acids. This CDR3 reads CAIGGGGEVGNEQFF. For the CDR3, the DNA is TGTGCCATCGGAGGCGGGGGGGAGGTGGGCAATGAGCAGTTCTTC.

V usage is TRBV7-9 and J usage is TRBJ2-1, with D possibly being TRBD1 (5 bases). Germline V gives CDR1 SEHNR, CDR2 FQNEAQ (reference sequence). The CDR3 extends over 15 amino acids. V shed 2 bases and J shed 0 bases, with 8 bases lying between them. The DNA of the CDR3 is TGTGCCAGCAGCTTAAGGGGAAGCTCCTACAATGAGCAGTTCTTC. It translates to CASSLRGSSYNEQFF.

The CDR3 DNA reads as TGTGCCAGCAGTTCCCTTGTGATGGATAGCAATCAGCCCCAGCATTTT. Translation gives CASSSLVMDSNQPQHF. The chain uses TRBV28 and TRBJ1-5; D is uncertain. This CDR3 comprises 16 residues. Trimming pared 4 bases from V and 0 bases from J, leaving 13 bases between. The germline V gene encodes CDR1 MDHEN and CDR2 SYDVKM.

The V gene is TRBV28, the J gene TRBJ2-5, with unresolved D. The V end was cut by 3 bases, the J end by 5 bases, with 10 bases between. The CDR3 has 13 amino acids. Germline values: CDR1 MDHEN, CDR2 SYDVKM. In DNA, the CDR3 is TGTGCCAGCAGTTTGGTGGAATGGGAGACCCAGTACTTC. Translation: CASSLVEWETQYF. The variable domain in full, with the rest retrieved from reference TRBV28 and TRBJ2-5, is DVKVTQSSRYLVKRTGEKVFLECVQDMDHENMFWYRQDPGLGLRLIYFSYDVKMKEKGDIPEGYSVSREKKERFSLILESASTNQTSMYLCASSLVEWETQYFGPGTRLLVL.

This clone came up once. V is TRBV7-9 and J is TRBJ1-2, with 7 bases aligning to TRBD1. V shed 3 bases and J 2 bases; nucleotides not matched to a gene: 15. CDR1 and CDR2 (germline): SEHNR, FQNEAQ (reference sequence). The CDR3 runs 18 residues. The CDR3 spells CASSLGYRGGLDNYGYTF. In DNA, the CDR3 is TGTGCCAGCAGCTTGGGGTACAGGGGAGGGTTGGACAACTATGGCTACACCTTC.

The rearrangement uses TRBV11-2 and TRBJ2-5, with D perhaps matching TRBD2 (5 bases). CDR1 is SGHAT, CDR2 FQNNGV, per germline. The CDR3 loop spans 16 amino acids. Trimming took 1 base from V and 5 from J, leaving 17 bases between them. The CDR3 reads CASSLGSGIASETQYF. For the CDR3, the DNA is TGTGCCAGCAGCTTAGGGTCAGGAATAGCGAGCGAGACCCAGTACTTC. The whole variable domain, filled in from reference TRBV11-2 and TRBJ2-5, reads EAGVAQSPRYKIIEKRQSVAFWCNPISGHATLYWYQQILGQGPKLLIQFQNNGVVDDSQLPKDRFSAERLKGVDSTLKIQPAKLEDSAVYLCASSLGSGIASETQYFGPGTRLLVL.

V usage is TRBV4-2 and J usage is TRBJ2-1, with D hard to call. CDR3 size: 15 residues. Germline V lookup: CDR1 LGHNA, CDR2 YNFKEQ. Deletions cut 0 bases from V and 7 bases from J, with 13 bases between. Here the CDR3 DNA reads TGTGCCAGCAGCCAAGAGAGGACCCGACCGAATGAGCAGTTCTTC. The encoded protein is CASSQERTRPNEQFF.

In this sample, this clone turned up a few times. The chain is built from TRBV30 and TRBJ1-1; D ambiguous. CDR3 length equals 13 residues. Per the germline V gene, CDR1 is GTSNPN and CDR2 is SVGIG (reference sequence). Trimming took 3 bases from V and 1 from J, leaving 9 bases between them. The CDR3 here is CAWSWGRNTEAFF. In DNA form, the CDR3 reads TGTGCCTGGAGCTGGGGAAGGAACACTGAAGCTTTCTTT.

The chain couples TRBV9 to TRBJ2-1; 14 bases fit TRBD2. J gave up 7 bases and V 3 bases, and 6 bases lay outside the gene matches. This CDR3 region has 16 residues. Germline values: CDR1 SGDLS, CDR2 YYNGEE. CDR3 coding DNA: TGTGCCAGCAGCGGACTAGCGGGGGGGCCTGTTAATGAGCAGTTCTTC. Translated, it gives CASSGLAGGPVNEQFF.

This sequence joins TRBV7-9 and TRBJ2-3; D remains ambiguous. Deletions cut 8 bases from V and 3 bases from J, with 24 bases between. The length of the CDR3 is 17 residues. Germline CDR1 is SEHNR and CDR2 is FQNEAQ (reference sequence). CDR3 nucleotide sequence: TGTGCCAGCCCCTCGTCCCCTACAGTCCCCGAAACAGATACGCAGTATTTT. Its protein product is CASPSSPTVPETDTQYF.

J is TRBJ2-7 and V is TRBV7-9; D possibly corresponds to TRBD1 (6 bases). V gave up 5 bases and J gave up 3 bases, with 17 bases separating them. The CDR3 extends over 15 amino acids. Germline CDR1 reads SEHNR; CDR2 reads FQNEAQ (reference sequence). The DNA for the CDR3 is TGTGCCAGCAGCCCTCCGACAGGACATTACTACGAGCAGTACTTC. Its translation: CASSPPTGHYYEQYF.

The chain links TRBV6-5 to TRBJ2-1; 9 bases are shared with TRBD2. Losses at the gene ends were 2 bases for V and 8 bases for J; bases not matched to a gene: 7. The length of the CDR3 is 15 residues. The V gene's germline CDR1 is MNHEY and CDR2 SVGAGI. The CDR3 DNA sequence: TGTGCCAGCAGTTACGGGGGCGGGAGGGAAGATGAGCAGTTCTTC. Protein product: CASSYGGGREDEQFF.

The CDR3 nucleotides are TGTGCCAGCAGCTTAGCGGGACTTCAAGAGACCCAGTACTTC. Translation: CASSLAGLQETQYF. J is TRBJ2-5 and V is TRBV7-2; possibly TRBD2 for D (6 bases). From germline, CDR1 is SGHTA and CDR2 FQGNSA. The V gene lost 0 bases and the J gene lost 2 bases, with 7 bases spanning the gap. CDR3 length equals 14 residues.

The V and J genes are TRBV21-1 and TRBJ1-1. TRBV21-1 is a known pseudogene. The length of the CDR3 is 9 residues. Here the CDR3 reads CASSGGAFF. The CDR3 DNA sequence: TGTGCCAGCAGCGGGGGAGCTTTCTTT.

V gene TRBV2 combines with J gene TRBJ1-2; the match to TRBD1 covers 7 bases. CDR1 and CDR2 (germline): SNHLY, FYNNEI. J gave up 2 bases and V 7 bases, and 4 bases lay outside the gene matches. The CDR3 is made up of 13 amino acids. The CDR3 loop is CASNQGGNYGYTF. Written as DNA, the CDR3 is TGTGCCAGCAACCAGGGGGGGAACTATGGCTACACCTTC.